Following are 2 T cell receptor beta chains from one sample sequenced in a study of regulatory T cells in long-lasting Graves disease. Time point given: persistent/refractory GD, antithyroid drugs over 5 years with positive TRAb. Extracted PBMC RNA gave rise to the TCR library. Building the TCR beta libraries relied on iRepertoire HTBI primers, and CDR3 regions underwent Arm-PCR. TCRdb re-derived calls from the multiplex PCR reads in MiXCR, one entry per CDR3 protein. The top ten clones hold roughly 6.9% of a sample with around 450,000 distinct CDR3 sequences, 20% to 25% of them seen once. This material consisted of peripheral blood mononuclear cells (PBMCs), taken when the disease was refractory, from a patient treated with antithyroid drugs. These receptors were collected from a female donor with Graves disease.

The rearrangement uses TRBV11-2 and TRBJ1-6, with a tentative D call TRBD1 (6 bases). The CDR3 consists of 16 residues. The germline V and J ends were trimmed by 5 bases and 3 bases, with 14 bases remaining between them. The germline V gene encodes CDR1 SGHAT and CDR2 FQNNGV. This chain's CDR3 is CASSPGAGLYNSPLHF. The CDR3 nucleotides read TGTGCCAGCAGCCCGGGGGCGGGGCTCTATAATTCACCCCTCCACTTT.

The rearrangement joins TRBV3-1 to TRBJ2-5; D gene uncertain. The V and J ends lost 3 bases and 2 bases respectively, with 4 bases between them. In germline, CDR1 is LGHDT, CDR2 YNNKEL (reference sequence). The CDR3 is made up of 12 amino acids. CDR3 in amino acids: CASSHPQETQYF. The DNA for the CDR3 is TGTGCCAGCAGCCATCCACAAGAGACCCAGTACTTC.